The 24 T cell receptor beta chains reported below all come from one sample, sequenced in a study of identical twins (dated by TCRdb to about 2016). Receptor libraries were prepared by 5' RACE. This sample was sequenced with an Illumina HiSeq 2000. TCRdb reran the public reads through fastp at Q25 and MiXCR, keeping productive beta chains. When rows share a CDR3 protein, they turn into one entry using the most common DNA and genes. Here the sample has a few hundred thousand distinct CDR3 sequences; just under 10% occur a single time. The ten most abundant clones make up 2.5% to 3% of the sample. These data also formed part of another study, on yellow fever vaccine responses in identical twins.

Sequenced: PBMCs. These receptors all come from a woman aged 18-30 years in good health.

This clonotype has at least ten counts. The rearrangement links TRBV29-1 to TRBJ1-5, with 12 nucleotides matching TRBD1. Trimming cost V 6 bases and J 2 bases; bases outside gene matches: 5. The germline V gene encodes CDR1 SQVTM and CDR2 ANQGSEA. The CDR3 loop spans 15 amino acids. CDR3 DNA: TGCAGCGTGGGACAGGGGGCGACGGGCAATCAGCCCCAGCATTTT. Translating it yields CSVGQGATGNQPQHF.

The CDR3 nucleotides are TGTGCCAGCAGTGAGGCGGACGATCGTTATGGCTACACCTTC. Its translation: CASSEADDRYGYTF. This chain connects TRBV2 to TRBJ1-2, with D unresolved. Germline loops: CDR1 SNHLY, CDR2 FYNNEI. Trimming took 3 bases from V and 5 from J, leaving 13 bases between them. The CDR3 runs to 14 residues.

This clonotype showed up just a few times. This rearrangement joins TRBV7-2 to TRBJ2-7; D unclear. The length of the CDR3 is 15 residues. The V end lost 1 base, the J end lost 7 bases, and 17 bases lay between the germline ends. The V gene's germline CDR1 is SGHTA and CDR2 FQGNSA. CDR3 loop: CASSLDGTLVREQYF. As DNA, the CDR3 is TGTGCCAGCAGCTTAGATGGCACCCTGGTCCGAGAGCAGTACTTC.

In regard to this clonotype: This could be a read error, since a much larger clone is one nucleotide away. The chain uses TRBV7-2 and TRBJ2-5; D not certain. Germline V gene data show CDR1 as SGHTA and CDR2 as FQGNSA. The CDR3 consists of 14 residues. Trimming cost V 3 bases and J 1 base, with 9 bases left between them. The CDR3 reads CASSFWVGQETQYF. The CDR3 DNA reads as TGTGCCAGCAGCTTTTGGGTAGGCCAAGAGACCCAGTACTTC.

This clonotype was counted at least ten times. The J gene is TRBJ1-3, the V gene TRBV5-1, with D perhaps matching TRBD1 (5 bases). Per the germline V gene, CDR1 is SGHRS and CDR2 is YFSETQ. The CDR3 consists of 17 residues. V was trimmed by 5 bases and J by 0 bases, leaving 18 bases between them. This chain's CDR3 is CASSNRSEPLSGNTIYF. CDR3 in DNA: TGCGCCAGCAGTAACAGGTCGGAGCCCCTCTCTGGAAACACCATATATTTT.

This clonotype was picked up one time. The CDR3: CASSRGLAGAGELFF. The CDR3 nucleotides are TGTGCCAGCAGCCGAGGACTAGCGGGAGCCGGGGAGCTGTTTTTT. The chain has TRBV3-1 and TRBJ2-2; 13 bases are a match to TRBD2. CDR3 length: 15 residues. Per germline, CDR1 LGHDT and CDR2 YNNKEL (reference sequence). Losses at the gene ends were 4 bases for V and 6 bases for J; bases not matched to a gene: 2. The full variable domain, rest sourced from reference TRBV3-1 and TRBJ2-2, is DTAVSQTPKYLVTQMGNDKSIKCEQNLGHDTMYWYKQDSKKFLKIMFSYNNKELIINETVPNRFSPKSPDKAHLNLHINSLELGDSAVYFCASSRGLAGAGELFFGEGSRLTVL.

The chain joins TRBV20-1 to TRBJ1-6, with D unresolved. The CDR3 contains 17 residues. The germline V gene has CDR1 DFQATT and CDR2 SNEGSKA (reference sequence). V was clipped by 1 base and J by 0 bases, with 13 bases between them. The CDR3 region has the DNA TGCAGTGCTAGAGTGTCCACTGGATTCTCCTATAATTCACCCCTCCACTTT. Encoded protein: CSARVSTGFSYNSPLHF.

The rearrangement links TRBV7-9 to TRBJ2-5, with 11 bases aligning to TRBD1. The junction had 5 bases not matched to a gene; V was cut back by 5 bases and J by 3 bases. Germline CDR1 is SEHNR and CDR2 is FQNEAQ (reference sequence). The CDR3 sequence is 15 residues long. CDR3 coding DNA: TGTGCCAGCAGCCCTCGGACAGGGGGCGAAGAGACCCAGTACTTC. As protein: CASSPRTGGEETQYF.

This clonotype was found a few times. The V call is TRBV4-2, the J call TRBJ1-4; a possible D gene is TRBD1 (5 bases). This CDR3 has 14 amino acids. In germline, CDR1 is LGHNA, CDR2 YNFKEQ. The V end was cut by 5 bases, the J end by 4 bases, with 11 bases between. The chain's CDR3 is CASSLLRGNEKLFF. The CDR3 region has the DNA TGTGCCAGCAGCTTGCTTAGGGGTAATGAAAAACTGTTTTTT.

This clonotype was detected many times. This chain links TRBV4-2 with TRBJ2-1; D is ambiguous. V shed 1 base and J shed 7 bases, with 8 bases lying between them. Germline values: CDR1 LGHNA, CDR2 YNFKEQ. This CDR3 has 13 amino acids. As DNA, the CDR3 is TGTGCCAGCAGCCAAGCATTAGGTAATGAGCAGTTCTTC. It encodes CASSQALGNEQFF.

The CDR3 DNA follows: TGTGCCAGCAGCTTAGGGGGACTAGCGGGAGAGTACGAGCAGTACTTC. As protein: CASSLGGLAGEYEQYF. V and J are TRBV7-2 and TRBJ2-7; 14 nucleotides match TRBD2. V dropped 1 base and J dropped 4; count of bases not matched to a gene: 3. CDR3 length equals 16 residues. Germline CDR1 reads SGHTA; CDR2 reads FQGNSA.

This clonotype was detected only a few times. The chain uses TRBV7-9 and TRBJ1-1, with D unclear. This CDR3 contains 14 residues. V lost 1 base, J lost 1 base, and 7 bases lay in between. Per the germline V gene, CDR1 is SEHNR and CDR2 is FQNEAQ (reference sequence). The CDR3 bases are TGTGCCAGCAGCTTAGGGAGGCAGAACACTGAAGCTTTCTTT. This gives the protein CASSLGRQNTEAFF.

This clonotype was observed many times. The genes are TRBV5-1 and TRBJ2-7; D is uncertain. CDR3 length: 11 residues. The V gene's germline CDR1 is SGHRS and CDR2 YFSETQ. With 5 bases removed from V and 7 bases from J, the gap between germline ends came to 10 bases. This CDR3 is CASREALEQYF. CDR3 nucleotide sequence: TGCGCCAGCAGAGAAGCCTTAGAGCAGTACTTC.

The gene calls are TRBV18 and TRBJ2-7; 9 nucleotides agree with TRBD1. The V gene's germline CDR1 is KGHSH and CDR2 LQKENI. The CDR3 covers 15 residues. The ends lost 0 bases at V and 6 bases at J; junction bases unmatched: 6. DNA for the CDR3: TGTGCCAGCTCACCACCGGACAGGGGATTGGCCGAGCAGTACTTC. It yields the protein CASSPPDRGLAEQYF.

The CDR3 loop is CASSQENGAGELFF. In DNA, the CDR3 is TGTGCCAGCAGCCAAGAAAATGGAGCCGGGGAGCTGTTTTTT. The chain recombines TRBV4-2 with TRBJ2-2; D unclear. Germline V gives CDR1 LGHNA, CDR2 YNFKEQ. Trimming stripped 0 bases from V and 6 bases from J, with 8 bases between. CDR3 length equals 14 residues.

This clonotype has more than one count but fewer than ten. The chain is built from TRBV7-9 and TRBJ2-7; tentative D call: TRBD2 (6 bases). The V end lost 0 bases, the J end lost 7 bases, and 13 bases lay between the germline ends. CDR1 SEHNR and CDR2 FQNEAQ come from the germline V gene (reference sequence). This CDR3 is built from 14 residues. CDR3 in DNA: TGTGCCAGCAGCTTAGCCGGAGGGGACGGGGAGCAGTACTTC. This gives the protein CASSLAGGDGEQYF.

Details on this clonotype: It is unclear where the CDR3 begins or ends on the DNA, so no DNA is shown, and the CDR3 is as TCRdb lists it. V usage is TRBV19 and J usage is TRBJ1-3; the table's D call, TRBD1, was not checked against the DNA. Per germline, CDR1 LNHDA and CDR2 SQIVND (reference sequence). With termini counted, the CDR3 has 16 amino acids. The CDR3 reads CASSTFAGGAGNTIYF.

V is TRBV2 and J is TRBJ1-6; 9 bases agree with TRBD1. The CDR3 is made up of 15 amino acids. The germline V gene has CDR1 SNHLY and CDR2 FYNNEI. Trimming took 5 bases from V and 6 from J; bases not matched to a gene: 5. CDR3 DNA: TGTGCCAGCAGTCCCACGACAGGGGGTAATTCACCCCTCCACTTT. Translated, it gives CASSPTTGGNSPLHF.

This clonotype turned up a few times. The J gene is TRBJ2-1, the V gene TRBV20-1, with 8 bases identical to TRBD2. CDR1 is DFQATT, CDR2 SNEGSKA, per germline (reference sequence). CDR3 length: 18 amino acids. With V trimmed by 7 bases and J by 6 bases, 23 bases remained unmatched. The CDR3 protein is CSVTILKVSGREGNEQFF. The CDR3 nucleotides read TGCAGTGTAACAATCCTAAAAGTCTCGGGACGGGAGGGCAATGAGCAGTTCTTC.

V gene TRBV12-3 or TRBV12-4 combines with J gene TRBJ1-3, with 9 bases matching TRBD1. V trimming: 3 bases; J trimming: 4 bases; junction bases outside the gene matches: 4. The CDR3 covers 15 residues. CDR3 sequence reads: CASSFGQGLGNTIYF. The CDR3 nucleotides read TGTGCCAGCAGTTTTGGACAGGGGCTAGGAAACACCATATATTTT.

Concerning this clonotype itself: At one of its ends the junction is not consistent with the germline gene, which may arise from a read error. V is TRBV3-1 and J is TRBJ1-2; D not resolved. Germline V gene lookup returns CDR1 LGHDT and CDR2 YNNKEL (reference sequence). The CDR3 runs to 16 residues. CDR3 in amino acids: CANSQKVQRKNYGYTF. The CDR3 region has the DNA TGTGCCAACAGCCAAAAAGTTCAGAGAAAGAACTATGGCTACACCTTC.

This clonotype was observed many times. The J gene is TRBJ2-3, the V gene TRBV2; 11 bases are a match to TRBD2. Germline V gives CDR1 SNHLY, CDR2 FYNNEI. CDR3 length equals 19 residues. V lost 3 bases, J lost 2 bases, and 13 bases stayed unmatched. The CDR3 loop is CASSDPSGGTLPTTDTQYF. DNA for the CDR3: TGTGCCAGCAGTGATCCTAGCGGGGGGACCTTACCTACCACAGATACGCAGTATTTT.

This clonotype has a handful of counts. The chain joins TRBV7-2 to TRBJ2-5; D gene ambiguous. Trimming took 0 bases from V and 5 from J, leaving 13 bases between them. This CDR3 region has 15 residues. From germline, CDR1 is SGHTA and CDR2 FQGNSA. The CDR3: CASSLAIGTYETQYF. CDR3 DNA: TGTGCCAGCAGCTTAGCGATAGGAACCTATGAGACCCAGTACTTC.

This clonotype was detected only a few times. This rearrangement joins TRBV7-9 to TRBJ2-3; D uncertain. Trimming pared 5 bases from V and 1 base from J, leaving 7 bases between. The CDR3 has 13 amino acids. CDR1 and CDR2 (germline): SEHNR, FQNEAQ (reference sequence). The CDR3 sequence: CASSAPGTDTQYF. The CDR3 DNA reads TGTGCCAGCAGCGCTCCGGGCACAGATACGCAGTATTTT.